What follows is one T cell receptor (beta chain) and its context. The target antigen is unknown. This specimen belongs to a study of CD8+ T cells in alopecia areata. Study background: At a dose of 5 to 10 mg twice daily, oral tofacitinib was given to treated patients.

This sample's treatment: oral pan-JAK inhibitor, 5-10 mg twice daily. The V gene lost 3 bases and the J gene lost 8 bases, with 17 bases spanning the gap. The CDR3 is 15 residues long. Germline values: CDR1 SGHTA, CDR2 FQGNSA. Extracted RNA was reverse transcribed into cDNA, the sequencing template. Measured with immunoSEQ multiplex PCR; TCRdb has only the in-frame clones, and not every one. This table has 110,000 to 150,000 clones, approximately 80% appearing once. Points from the study as a whole: Affected lesional scalp, above all in alopecia totalis/universalis, was more clonal than normal scalp. Among the top 100, expanded CD8+ clones, as well as scalp clonality, were significantly decreased by tofacitinib. Many expanded lesional clones stayed in scalp and blood while on tofacitinib.

This sequence was found in a human donor with alopecia areata. The chain uses TRBV7-2 and TRBJ2-1; D is possibly TRBD1 (5 bases). This material consisted of CD8+ T cells sorted from blood, taken at week 4, from a patient treated with tofacitinib. CDR3 DNA sequence: TGTGCCAGCAGCTTGCGAACGGTGGGGCTTTATGAGCAGTTCTTC. Amino acids: CASSLRTVGLYEQFF.